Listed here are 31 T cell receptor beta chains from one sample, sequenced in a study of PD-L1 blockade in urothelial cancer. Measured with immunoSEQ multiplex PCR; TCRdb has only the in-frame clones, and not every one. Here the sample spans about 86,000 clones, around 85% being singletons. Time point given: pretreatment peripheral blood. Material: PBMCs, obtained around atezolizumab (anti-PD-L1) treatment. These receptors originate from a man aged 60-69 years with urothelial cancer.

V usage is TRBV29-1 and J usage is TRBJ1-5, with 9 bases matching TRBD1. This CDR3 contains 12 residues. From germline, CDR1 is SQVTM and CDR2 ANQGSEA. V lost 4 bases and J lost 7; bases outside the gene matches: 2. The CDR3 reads CSVGTGEQPQHF. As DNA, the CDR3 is TGCAGCGTTGGGACAGGGGAACAGCCCCAGCATTTT.

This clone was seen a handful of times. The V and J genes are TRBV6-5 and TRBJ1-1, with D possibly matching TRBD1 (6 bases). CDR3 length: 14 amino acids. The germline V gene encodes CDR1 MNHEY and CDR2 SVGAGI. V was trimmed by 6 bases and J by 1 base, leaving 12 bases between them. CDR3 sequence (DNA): TGTGCCAGCAGACAGGGAACTCCGAACACTGAAGCTTTCTTT. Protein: CASRQGTPNTEAFF.

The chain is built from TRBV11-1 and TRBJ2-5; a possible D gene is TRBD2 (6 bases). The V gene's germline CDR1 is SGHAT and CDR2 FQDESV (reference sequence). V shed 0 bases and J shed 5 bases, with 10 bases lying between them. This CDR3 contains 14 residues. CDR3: CASSLARLVETQYF. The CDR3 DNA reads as TGTGCCAGCAGCTTAGCCCGACTAGTGGAGACCCAGTACTTC.

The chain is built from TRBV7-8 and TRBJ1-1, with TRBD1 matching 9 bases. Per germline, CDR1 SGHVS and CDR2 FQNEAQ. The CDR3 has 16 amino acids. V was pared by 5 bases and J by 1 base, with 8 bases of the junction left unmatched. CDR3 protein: CASSPWTGVGNTEAFF. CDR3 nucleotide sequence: TGTGCCAGCAGCCCCTGGACAGGGGTGGGGAACACTGAAGCTTTCTTT.

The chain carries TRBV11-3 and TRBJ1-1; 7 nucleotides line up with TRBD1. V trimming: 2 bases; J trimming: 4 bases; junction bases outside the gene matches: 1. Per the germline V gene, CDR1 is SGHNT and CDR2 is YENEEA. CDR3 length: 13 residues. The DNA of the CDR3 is TGTGCCAGCAGCTTAAGACAGGGCACTGAAGCTTTCTTT. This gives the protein CASSLRQGTEAFF.

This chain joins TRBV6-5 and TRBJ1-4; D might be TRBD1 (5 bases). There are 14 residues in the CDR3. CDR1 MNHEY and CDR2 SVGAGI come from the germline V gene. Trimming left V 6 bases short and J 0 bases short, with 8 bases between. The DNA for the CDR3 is TGTGCCAGCAGAGACAGTTCAACTAATGAAAAACTGTTTTTT. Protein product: CASRDSSTNEKLFF.

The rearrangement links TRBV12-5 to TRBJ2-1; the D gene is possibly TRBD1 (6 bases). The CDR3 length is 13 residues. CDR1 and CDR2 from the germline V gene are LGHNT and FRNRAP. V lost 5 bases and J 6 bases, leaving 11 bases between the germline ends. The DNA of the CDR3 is TGTGCTAGTGGTCTAACAGGGACCAATGAGCAGTTCTTC. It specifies CASGLTGTNEQFF. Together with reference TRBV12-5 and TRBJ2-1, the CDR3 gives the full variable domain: DARVTQTPRHKVTEMGQEVTMRCQPILGHNTVFWYRQTMMQGLELLAYFRNRAPLDDSGMPKDRFSAEMPDATLATLKIQPSEPRDSAVYFCASGLTGTNEQFFGPGTRLTVL.

The DNA of the CDR3 is TGTGCCAGCAGTACGGACAGAAACCCTCTCAATGAGCAGTTCTTC. This translates into CASSTDRNPLNEQFF. This chain uses TRBV2 with TRBJ2-1, with a weak D call TRBD1 (6 bases). This CDR3 is built from 15 residues. Trimming shortened V by 5 bases and J by 6 bases, and 17 bases separated the two germline ends. Looked up from germline, CDR1 is SNHLY and CDR2 is FYNNEI.

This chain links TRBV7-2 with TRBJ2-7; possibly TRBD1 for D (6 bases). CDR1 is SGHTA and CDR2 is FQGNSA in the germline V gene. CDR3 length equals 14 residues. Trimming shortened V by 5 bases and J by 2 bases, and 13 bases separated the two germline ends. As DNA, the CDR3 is TGTGCCAGCAGCCCCGGGACACTAACCTACGAGCAGTACTTC. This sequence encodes CASSPGTLTYEQYF. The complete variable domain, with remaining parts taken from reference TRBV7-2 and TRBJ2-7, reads GAGVSQSPSNKVTEKGKDVELRCDPISGHTALYWYRQSLGQGLEFLIYFQGNSAPDKSGLPSDRFSAERTGGSVSTLTIQRTQQEDSAVYLCASSPGTLTYEQYFGPGTRLTVT.

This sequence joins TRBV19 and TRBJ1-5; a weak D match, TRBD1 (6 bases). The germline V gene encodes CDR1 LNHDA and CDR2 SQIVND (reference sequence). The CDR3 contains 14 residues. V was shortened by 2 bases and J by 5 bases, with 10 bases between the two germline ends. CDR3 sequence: CASSIQGIYQPQHF. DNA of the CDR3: TGTGCCAGTAGTATACAGGGGATTTATCAGCCCCAGCATTTT.

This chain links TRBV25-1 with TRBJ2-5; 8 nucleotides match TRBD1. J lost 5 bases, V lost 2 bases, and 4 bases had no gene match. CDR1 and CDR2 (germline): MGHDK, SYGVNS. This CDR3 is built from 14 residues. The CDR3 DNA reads TGTGCCAGCAGTGAAAGGACAGGGCACGAGACCCAGTACTTC. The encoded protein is CASSERTGHETQYF. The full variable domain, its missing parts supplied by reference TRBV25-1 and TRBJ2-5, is EADIYQTPRYLVIGTGKKITLECSQTMGHDKMYWYQQDPGMELHLIHYSYGVNSTEKGDLSSESTVSRIRTEHFPLTLESARPSHTSQYLCASSERTGHETQYFGPGTRLLVL.

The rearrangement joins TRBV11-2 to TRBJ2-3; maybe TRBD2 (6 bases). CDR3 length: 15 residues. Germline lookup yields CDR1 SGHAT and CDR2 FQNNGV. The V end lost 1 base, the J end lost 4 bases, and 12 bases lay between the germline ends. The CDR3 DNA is TGTGCCAGCAGCTTAGTCCGGACTATTGCAGATACGCAGTATTTT. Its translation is CASSLVRTIADTQYF.

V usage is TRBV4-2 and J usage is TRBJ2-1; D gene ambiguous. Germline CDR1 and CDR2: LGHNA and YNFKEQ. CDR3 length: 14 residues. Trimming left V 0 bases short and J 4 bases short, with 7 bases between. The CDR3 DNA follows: TGTGCCAGCAGCCAAGATGAAGCTTACAATGAGCAGTTCTTC. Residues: CASSQDEAYNEQFF.

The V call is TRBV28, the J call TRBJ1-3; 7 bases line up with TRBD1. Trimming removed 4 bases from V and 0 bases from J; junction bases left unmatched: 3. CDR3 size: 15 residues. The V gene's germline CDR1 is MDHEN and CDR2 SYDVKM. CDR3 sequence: CASSSPGGSGNTIYF. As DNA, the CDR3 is TGTGCCAGCAGTTCCCCAGGGGGCTCTGGAAACACCATATATTTT. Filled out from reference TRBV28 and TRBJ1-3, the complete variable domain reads DVKVTQSSRYLVKRTGEKVFLECVQDMDHENMFWYRQDPGLGLRLIYFSYDVKMKEKGDIPEGYSVSREKKERFSLILESASTNQTSMYLCASSSPGGSGNTIYFGEGSWLTVV.

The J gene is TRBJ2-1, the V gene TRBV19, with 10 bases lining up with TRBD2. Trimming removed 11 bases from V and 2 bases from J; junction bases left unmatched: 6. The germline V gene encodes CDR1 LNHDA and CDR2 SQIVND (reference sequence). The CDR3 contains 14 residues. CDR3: CAVLAGGPYNEQFF. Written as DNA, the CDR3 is TGTGCCGTTTTAGCGGGAGGACCCTACAATGAGCAGTTCTTC.

The CDR3 DNA sequence: TGTGCCAGCAGTTACTCGGCTGGGAGGTCCTACAATGAGCAGTTCTTC. Translation gives CASSYSAGRSYNEQFF. The chain is built from TRBV6-5 and TRBJ2-1; tentative D call: TRBD2 (6 bases). Germline CDR1 is MNHEY and CDR2 is SVGAGI. The CDR3 has 16 residues. With 0 bases removed from V and 1 base from J, the gap between germline ends came to 10 bases.

The CDR3 sequence: CASSFSGGTDTQYF. CDR3 nucleotide sequence: TGTGCCAGCAGCTTTAGCGGGGGCACAGATACGCAGTATTTT. The chain recombines TRBV7-8 with TRBJ2-3, with TRBD2 identical over 8 bases. V lost 3 bases, J lost 1 base, and 0 bases stayed unmatched. CDR1 and CDR2 (germline): SGHVS, FQNEAQ. CDR3 length: 14 amino acids.

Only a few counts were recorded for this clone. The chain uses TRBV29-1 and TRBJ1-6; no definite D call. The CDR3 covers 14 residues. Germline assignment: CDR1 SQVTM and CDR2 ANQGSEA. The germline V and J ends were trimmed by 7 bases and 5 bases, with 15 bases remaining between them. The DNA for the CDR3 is TGCAGCGCTTCTTTTGGGCTGAATAATTCACCCCTCCACTTT. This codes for CSASFGLNNSPLHF. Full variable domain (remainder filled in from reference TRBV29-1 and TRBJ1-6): SAVISQKPSRDICQRGTSLTIQCQVDSQVTMMFWYRQQPGQSLTLIATANQGSEATYESGFVIDKFPISRPNLTFSTLTVSNMSPEDSSIYLCSASFGLNNSPLHFGNGTRLTVT.

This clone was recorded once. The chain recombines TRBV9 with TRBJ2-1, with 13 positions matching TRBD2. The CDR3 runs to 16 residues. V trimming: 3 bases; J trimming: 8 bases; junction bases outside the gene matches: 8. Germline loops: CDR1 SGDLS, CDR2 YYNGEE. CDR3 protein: CASSEGTSGTGYEQFF. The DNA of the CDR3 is TGTGCCAGCAGCGAAGGGACTAGCGGGACGGGCTATGAGCAGTTCTTC.

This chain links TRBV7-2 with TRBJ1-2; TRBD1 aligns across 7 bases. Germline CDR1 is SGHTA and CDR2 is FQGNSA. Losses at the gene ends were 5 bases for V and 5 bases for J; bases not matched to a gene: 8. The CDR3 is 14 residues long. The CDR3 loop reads CASSPGQRSYGYTF. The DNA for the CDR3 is TGTGCCAGCAGCCCGGGACAGCGTTCGTATGGCTACACCTTC.

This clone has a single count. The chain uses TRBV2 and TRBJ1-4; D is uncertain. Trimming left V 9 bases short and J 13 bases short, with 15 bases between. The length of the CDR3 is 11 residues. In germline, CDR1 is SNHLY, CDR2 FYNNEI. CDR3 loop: CASAPGKILFF. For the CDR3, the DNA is TGTGCCAGTGCACCGGGGAAAATACTGTTTTTT.

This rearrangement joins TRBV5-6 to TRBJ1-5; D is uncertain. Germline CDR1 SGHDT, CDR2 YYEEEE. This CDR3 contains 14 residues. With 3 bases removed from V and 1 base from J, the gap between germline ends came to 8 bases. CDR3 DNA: TGTGCCAGCAGCTCCCCGCGGAGCAATCAGCCCCAGCATTTT. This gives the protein CASSSPRSNQPQHF.

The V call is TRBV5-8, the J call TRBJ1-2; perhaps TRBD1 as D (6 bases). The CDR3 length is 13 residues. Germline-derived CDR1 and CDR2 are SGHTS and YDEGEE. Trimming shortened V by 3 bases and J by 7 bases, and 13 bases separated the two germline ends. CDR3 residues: CASSWRQAVGYTF. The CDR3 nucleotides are TGTGCCAGCAGCTGGAGACAGGCTGTTGGCTACACCTTC.

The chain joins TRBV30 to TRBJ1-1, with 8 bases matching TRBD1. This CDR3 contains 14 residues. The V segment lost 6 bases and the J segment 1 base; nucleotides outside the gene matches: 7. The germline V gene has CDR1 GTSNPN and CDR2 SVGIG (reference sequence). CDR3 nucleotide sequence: TGTGCCTGTAACAGGGGGAGAGGGAACACTGAAGCTTTCTTT. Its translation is CACNRGRGNTEAFF.

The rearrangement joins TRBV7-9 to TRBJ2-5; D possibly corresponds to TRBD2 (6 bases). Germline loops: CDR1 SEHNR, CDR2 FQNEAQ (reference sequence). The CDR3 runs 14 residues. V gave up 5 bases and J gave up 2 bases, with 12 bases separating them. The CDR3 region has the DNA TGTGCCAGCAGCCCGGGAGTGGGGCAAGAGACCCAGTACTTC. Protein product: CASSPGVGQETQYF. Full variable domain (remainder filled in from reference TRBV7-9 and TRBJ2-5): DTGVSQNPRHKITKRGQNVTFRCDPISEHNRLYWYRQTLGQGPEFLTYFQNEAQLEKSRLLSDRFSAERPKGSFSTLEIQRTEQGDSAMYLCASSPGVGQETQYFGPGTRLLVL.

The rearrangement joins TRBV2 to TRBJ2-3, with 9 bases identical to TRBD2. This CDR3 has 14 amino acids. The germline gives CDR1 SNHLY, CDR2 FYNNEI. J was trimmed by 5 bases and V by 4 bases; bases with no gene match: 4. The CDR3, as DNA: TGTGCCAGCAGTGCTAGCGGGATGGGAGATACGCAGTATTTT. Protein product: CASSASGMGDTQYF.

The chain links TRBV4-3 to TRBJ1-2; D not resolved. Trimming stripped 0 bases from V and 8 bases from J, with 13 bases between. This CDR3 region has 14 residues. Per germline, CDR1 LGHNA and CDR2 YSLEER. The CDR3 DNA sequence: TGCGCCAGCAGCCAAGATTCACAGTCGGAAGGCTACACCTTC. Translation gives CASSQDSQSEGYTF.

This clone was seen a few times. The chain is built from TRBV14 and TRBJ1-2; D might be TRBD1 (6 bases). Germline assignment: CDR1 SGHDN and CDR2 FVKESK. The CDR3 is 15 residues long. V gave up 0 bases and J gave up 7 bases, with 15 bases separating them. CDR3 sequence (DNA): TGTGCCAGCAGCCAAGATCGTGGGGGCTCGCGTGGCTACACCTTC. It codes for CASSQDRGGSRGYTF. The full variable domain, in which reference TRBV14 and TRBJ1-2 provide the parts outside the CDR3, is EAGVTQFPSHSVIEKGQTVTLRCDPISGHDNLYWYRRVMGKEIKFLLHFVKESKQDESGMPNNRFLAERTGGTYSTLKVQPAELEDSGVYFCASSQDRGGSRGYTFGSGTRLTVV.

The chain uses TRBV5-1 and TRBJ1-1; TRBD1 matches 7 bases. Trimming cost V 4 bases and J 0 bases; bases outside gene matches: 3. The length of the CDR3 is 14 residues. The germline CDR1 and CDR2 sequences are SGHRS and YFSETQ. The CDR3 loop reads CASSPGQVNTEAFF. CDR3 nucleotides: TGCGCCAGCAGCCCAGGACAGGTGAACACTGAAGCTTTCTTT. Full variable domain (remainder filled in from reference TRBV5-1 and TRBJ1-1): KAGVTQTPRYLIKTRGQQVTLSCSPISGHRSVSWYQQTPGQGLQFLFEYFSETQRNKGNFPGRFSGRQFSNSRSEMNVSTLELGDSALYLCASSPGQVNTEAFFGQGTRLTVV.

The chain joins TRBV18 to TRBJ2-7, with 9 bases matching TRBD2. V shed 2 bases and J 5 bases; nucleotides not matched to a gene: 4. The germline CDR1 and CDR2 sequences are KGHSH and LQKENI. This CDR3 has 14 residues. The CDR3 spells CASSPAGGRDEQYF. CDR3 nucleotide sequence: TGTGCCAGCTCACCAGCGGGAGGGCGGGACGAGCAGTACTTC.

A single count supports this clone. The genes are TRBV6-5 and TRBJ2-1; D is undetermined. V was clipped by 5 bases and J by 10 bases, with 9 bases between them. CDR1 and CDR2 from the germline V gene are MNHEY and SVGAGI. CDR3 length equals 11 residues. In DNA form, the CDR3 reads TGTGCCAGCAGTACCACTACGGAGCAGTTCTTC. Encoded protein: CASSTTTEQFF.